These 30 T cell receptor beta chains were sequenced from one sample in a study of blood T cell repertoires in COVID-19. Repertoires were generated with immunoSEQ multiplex PCR, while TCRdb's copy carries only in-frame clones and drops some. This sample has 250,000 or so clones; approximately 89% occur once, and the top ten carry 2.5% to 3.5%. The sequencing input was PBMCs or T cells enriched from blood (not recorded which). Every receptor here comes from a woman between 35 and 50 years old who had been exposed to COVID-19.

The chain employs TRBV21-1 and TRBJ1-1; the table's D call of TRBD1 was not tested on the DNA. TRBV21-1 is marked as a pseudogene. CDR3 size: 16 residues. The CDR3 bases are TGTGCCAGCAGCAAACCGGGGGACAGGGGAGTTACTGAAGCTTTCTTT. Translating gives CASSKPGDRGVTEAFF.

V is TRBV19 and J is TRBJ2-5; D unclear. V lost 4 bases, J lost 0 bases, and 12 bases lay in between. Germline assignment: CDR1 LNHDA and CDR2 SQIVND (reference sequence). The CDR3 has 15 amino acids. For the CDR3, the DNA is TGTGCCAGTAGTACAGGCGCCCCGTACCAAGAGACCCAGTACTTC. This codes for CASSTGAPYQETQYF.

The V call is TRBV6-5, the J call TRBJ1-4; the match to TRBD1 covers 7 bases. CDR1 is MNHEY, CDR2 SVGAGI, per germline. The CDR3 is 13 residues long. J was trimmed by 10 bases and V by 6 bases; bases with no gene match: 8. The CDR3 coding sequence is TGTGCCAGCAGGCTCGACAGGGCAGGAAAACTGTTTTTT. Protein sequence: CASRLDRAGKLFF.

V usage is TRBV5-1 and J usage is TRBJ2-6; 11 bases agree with TRBD1. Germline lookup yields CDR1 SGHRS and CDR2 YFSETQ. There are 19 residues in the CDR3. Unmatched junction bases numbered 6, after V lost 0 bases and J lost 1 base. CDR3 sequence: CASSLATGTGGSGANVLTF. The DNA of the CDR3 is TGCGCCAGCAGCTTGGCAACCGGGACAGGGGGATCTGGGGCCAACGTCCTGACTTTC.

The J gene is TRBJ2-5, the V gene TRBV2, with D perhaps TRBD1 (6 bases). The CDR3 consists of 14 residues. Per the germline V gene, CDR1 is SNHLY and CDR2 is FYNNEI. Trimming cost V 3 bases and J 2 bases, with 10 bases left between them. This chain's CDR3 is CASSDGQHQETQYF. Here the CDR3 DNA reads TGTGCCAGCAGTGACGGACAGCATCAAGAGACCCAGTACTTC.

The chain joins TRBV3-1 (or the pseudogene TRBV3-2) to TRBJ2-7; D is perhaps TRBD1 (5 bases). Germline V lookup: CDR1 LGHDT, CDR2 YNNKEL (reference sequence). Trimming left V 0 bases short and J 9 bases short, with 21 bases between. This CDR3 is 16 amino acids long. CDR3 in DNA: TGTGCCAGCAGCCAAGATTTGCCTCAGGGCCGGGCTTTGCAGTACTTC. It yields the protein CASSQDLPQGRALQYF.

The chain couples TRBV10-3 to TRBJ1-1, with no clear D. Germline values: CDR1 ENHRY, CDR2 SYGVKD. Trimming stripped 6 bases from V and 1 base from J, with 9 bases between. The CDR3 has 13 amino acids. DNA for the CDR3: TGTGCCATCAGGGCAGACTCGAACACTGAAGCTTTCTTT. Translated, it gives CAIRADSNTEAFF.

The chain links TRBV5-4 to TRBJ1-1; possible D gene TRBD1, 5 bases. The CDR3 contains 15 residues. The germline gives CDR1 SGHNT, CDR2 YYREEE (reference sequence). Trimming cost V 4 bases and J 10 bases, with 23 bases left between them. CDR3 sequence reads: CASSRRDELWRGAFF. In DNA form, the CDR3 reads TGTGCCAGCAGCCGCCGGGATGAGCTTTGGAGGGGAGCTTTCTTT.

This clone was recorded many times. J is TRBJ1-4 and V is TRBV3-1 (or the pseudogene TRBV3-2), with TRBD1 identical over 7 bases. CDR3 size: 12 residues. After removal of 4 bases from V and 7 bases from J, the junction contained 0 bases not matched to a gene. In germline, CDR1 is LGHDT, CDR2 YNNKEL (reference sequence). The CDR3 DNA follows: TGTGCCAGCAGCCCAGGGGGTGAAAAACTGTTTTTT. Protein: CASSPGGEKLFF.

V and J are TRBV18 and TRBJ2-7; a possible D gene is TRBD2 (6 bases). The V gene's germline CDR1 is KGHSH and CDR2 LQKENI. The CDR3 has 15 residues. V gave up 3 bases and J gave up 3 bases, with 15 bases separating them. In DNA form, the CDR3 reads TGTGCCAGCTCACCTAGGGGTGGACTAAGCTACGAGCAGTACGTC. Protein product: CASSPRGGLSYEQYV.

The chain links TRBV11-2 to TRBJ1-3; D is unclear. Trimming shortened V by 3 bases and J by 2 bases, and 5 bases separated the two germline ends. Germline V gene sequence: CDR1 SGHAT, CDR2 FQNNGV. CDR3 size: 13 residues. CDR3 in amino acids: CASSFQTGNTIYF. Here the CDR3 DNA reads TGTGCCAGCAGCTTCCAGACTGGAAACACCATATATTTT.

This chain links TRBV20-1 with TRBJ2-5, with 7 bases lining up with TRBD2. The CDR3 spans 16 residues. J lost 3 bases, V lost 3 bases, and 13 bases had no gene match. Germline values: CDR1 DFQATT, CDR2 SNEGSKA (reference sequence). CDR3 loop: CSASSFWGGTEETQYF. The CDR3 DNA sequence: TGCAGTGCTAGTAGCTTTTGGGGGGGGACGGAAGAGACCCAGTACTTC.

This clone was counted only a few times. The rearrangement joins TRBV7-3 to TRBJ2-7; TRBD2 matches 11 bases. With V trimmed by 0 bases and J by 6 bases, 7 bases remained unmatched. Looked up from germline, CDR1 is SGHTA and CDR2 is FQGTGA. This CDR3 comprises 16 residues. In DNA form, the CDR3 reads TGTGCCAGCAGCTTAACGACTAGCGGGAAACCCGGCGAGCAGTACGTC. This gives the protein CASSLTTSGKPGEQYV.

This chain links TRBV2 with TRBJ2-1, with D tentatively TRBD1 (6 bases). V shed 11 bases and J shed 0 bases, with 14 bases lying between them. CDR3 length: 14 amino acids. From germline, CDR1 is SNHLY and CDR2 FYNNEI. The CDR3 region has the DNA TGTGCCCGAGGGGGTTTGAGCTCCTACAATGAGCAGTTCTTC. Residues: CARGGLSSYNEQFF.

The count of this clone is one. The CDR3 DNA sequence: TGCGCCAGCAGCCAAGATTCCGCCAGCTCTGGAAACACCATATATTTT. It yields the protein CASSQDSASSGNTIYF. The rearrangement links TRBV4-1 to TRBJ1-3; D remains ambiguous. The germline V gene encodes CDR1 MGHRA and CDR2 YSYEKL. The CDR3 is 16 amino acids. With 0 bases removed from V and 0 bases from J, the gap between germline ends came to 9 bases.

This clone turned up a few times. V and J are TRBV6-5 and TRBJ1-1, with TRBD1 identical over 9 bases. The CDR3 has 15 amino acids. Germline V gene sequence: CDR1 MNHEY, CDR2 SVGAGI. With 4 bases clipped from V and 1 base from J, the junction kept 4 bases outside the gene matches. DNA of the CDR3: TGTGCCAGCAGTTTCCCGGGACAGGGGAACACTGAAGCTTTCTTT. Protein product: CASSFPGQGNTEAFF.

The V and J genes are TRBV19 and TRBJ1-5; possibly TRBD1 for D (5 bases). Trimming took off 0 bases at V and 4 bases at J, with 10 bases between the two ends. The CDR3 extends over 15 amino acids. Germline V gives CDR1 LNHDA, CDR2 SQIVND (reference sequence). CDR3 loop: CASSIEGGWNQPQHF. DNA for the CDR3: TGTGCCAGTAGTATAGAGGGGGGTTGGAATCAGCCCCAGCATTTT.

The V and J genes are TRBV3-1 (or the pseudogene TRBV3-2) and TRBJ2-3; D might be TRBD2 (5 bases). The CDR3 is 15 residues long. The germline gives CDR1 LGHDT, CDR2 YNNKEL (reference sequence). The V and J ends lost 4 bases and 1 base respectively, with 12 bases between them. The CDR3 loop reads CASSLLAAGTDTQYF. For the CDR3, the DNA is TGTGCCAGCAGCCTCCTAGCTGCTGGCACAGATACGCAGTATTTT.

V usage is TRBV7-9 and J usage is TRBJ1-2; the match to TRBD1 covers 10 bases. The CDR3 consists of 14 residues. Germline lookup yields CDR1 SEHNR and CDR2 FQNEAQ (reference sequence). V shed 5 bases and J 8 bases; nucleotides not matched to a gene: 8. CDR3 nucleotides: TGTGCCAGCAGCCGGGACAGGGGCCTAGGAGGCTACACCTTC. This sequence encodes CASSRDRGLGGYTF.

The chain recombines TRBV28 with TRBJ1-6; no clear D gene. V dropped 10 bases and J dropped 10 bases, with 20 bases sitting between them. The CDR3 has 14 residues. From germline, CDR1 is MDHEN and CDR2 SYDVKM. This CDR3 reads CATQAGGSQSPLHF. The CDR3 nucleotides are TGTGCCACCCAAGCCGGTGGTTCGCAATCACCCCTCCACTTT. The full variable domain, with the rest looked up from reference TRBV28 and TRBJ1-6, is DVKVTQSSRYLVKRTGEKVFLECVQDMDHENMFWYRQDPGLGLRLIYFSYDVKMKEKGDIPEGYSVSREKKERFSLILESASTNQTSMYLCATQAGGSQSPLHFGNGTRLTVT.

The CDR3 spells CASSGTDLSYEQYF. DNA for the CDR3: TGTGCCAGTTCCGGGACAGACCTCTCCTACGAGCAGTACTTC. This rearrangement joins TRBV19 to TRBJ2-7, with 7 positions matching TRBD1. The CDR3 has 14 amino acids. The germline CDR1 and CDR2 sequences are LNHDA and SQIVND (reference sequence). V lost 8 bases and J lost 0; bases outside the gene matches: 7.

This clone was counted only a few times. J is TRBJ1-1 and V is TRBV4-3, with 7 bases that match TRBD1. Trimming cost V 1 base and J 0 bases; bases outside gene matches: 8. Germline assignment: CDR1 LGHNA and CDR2 YSLEER. This CDR3 has 17 residues. In DNA form, the CDR3 reads TGCGCCAGCAGCCAAGTTTCGCAGGGGGTTCTGAACACTGAAGCTTTCTTT. Amino acids: CASSQVSQGVLNTEAFF.

This chain joins TRBV11-3 and TRBJ1-1; D gene ambiguous. V shed 5 bases and J shed 5 bases, with 12 bases lying between them. The CDR3 contains 13 residues. CDR1 is SGHNT, CDR2 YENEEA, per germline. In DNA form, the CDR3 reads TGTGCCAGCAGCAACAATGCGGATACTGAAGCTTTCTTT. This codes for CASSNNADTEAFF.

The gene calls are TRBV30 and TRBJ1-2, with D hard to call. This CDR3 region has 13 residues. The ends were cut back, 2 bases at V and 8 bases at J, with 15 bases in the middle. Germline loops: CDR1 GTSNPN, CDR2 SVGIG (reference sequence). DNA of the CDR3: TGTGCCTGGAGTCCCACAGACACGCAGGGCTACACCTTC. This translates into CAWSPTDTQGYTF.

The chain employs TRBV19 and TRBJ1-2; 7 nucleotides match TRBD1. Unmatched junction bases numbered 8, after V lost 6 bases and J lost 4 bases. CDR1 LNHDA and CDR2 SQIVND come from the germline V gene (reference sequence). The CDR3 extends over 14 amino acids. The CDR3 region has the DNA TGTGCCAGTAGCGACTATGACAGGGCCTATGGCTACACCTTC. Its protein is CASSDYDRAYGYTF. Using reference TRBV19 and TRBJ1-2 for the parts outside the CDR3, the full variable domain is DGGITQSPKYLFRKEGQNVTLSCEQNLNHDAMYWYRQDPGQGLRLIYYSQIVNDFQKGDIAEGYSVSREKKESFPLTVTSAQKNPTAFYLCASSDYDRAYGYTFGSGTRLTVV.

The V call is TRBV9, the J call TRBJ1-1; 8 bases line up with TRBD1. CDR1 and CDR2 from the germline V gene are SGDLS and YYNGEE. The CDR3 consists of 14 residues. After removal of 3 bases from V and 3 bases from J, the junction contained 4 bases not matched to a gene. As DNA, the CDR3 is TGTGCCAGCAGCGAGGGGGGACAGGACACTGAAGCTTTCTTT. This gives the protein CASSEGGQDTEAFF. Full variable domain (rest looked up from reference TRBV9 and TRBJ1-1): DSGVTQTPKHLITATGQRVTLRCSPRSGDLSVYWYQQSLDQGLQFLIQYYNGEERAKGNILERFSAQQFPDLHSELNLSSLELGDSALYFCASSEGGQDTEAFFGQGTRLTVV.

This clone was detected only a few times. The V and J genes are TRBV5-4 and TRBJ1-2; 7 bases match TRBD1. Germline loops: CDR1 SGHNT, CDR2 YYREEE (reference sequence). J lost 6 bases, V lost 4 bases, and 12 bases had no gene match. This CDR3 has 15 residues. The CDR3 sequence is CASSQPETGFNGYTF. The CDR3, as DNA: TGTGCCAGCAGCCAGCCCGAGACAGGGTTCAATGGCTACACCTTC.

CDR3 in amino acids: CASSQVGGTGGVNTEAFF. CDR3 DNA: TGTGCCAGCAGCCAAGTGGGGGGGACGGGCGGAGTGAACACTGAAGCTTTCTTT. The rearrangement links TRBV4-2 to TRBJ1-1; D is perhaps TRBD1 (5 bases). Germline V gives CDR1 LGHNA, CDR2 YNFKEQ. CDR3 length equals 18 residues. V lost 1 base and J lost 0, with 18 bases in between.

The chain is built from TRBV28 and TRBJ1-5, with TRBD1 matching over 8 bases. The CDR3 contains 14 residues. Germline CDR1 MDHEN, CDR2 SYDVKM. With 5 bases clipped from V and 5 bases from J, the junction kept 5 bases outside the gene matches. The CDR3 region has the DNA TGTGCCAGCAGTCGCACAGGGGGGTATCAGCCCCAGCATTTT. Translating gives CASSRTGGYQPQHF.

With respect to this clone: One base away lies a much larger clone, so this may be a sequencing read error. The identical CDR3 is also encoded by other nucleotide sequences in the sample. This chain uses TRBV12-3 or TRBV12-4 with TRBJ1-1; unclear D gene. The CDR3 is 11 amino acids. With 6 bases removed from V and 4 bases from J, the gap between germline ends came to 6 bases. Here the CDR3 reads CASSLSTEAFF. DNA for the CDR3: TGTGCCAGCAGCCTTAGCACTGAAGCTTTCTTT.